This T cell receptor beta chain comes out of a study of shared clonotypes between healthy human individuals. Study background: Every donor yielded three CD4 naive, three CD4 memory, two CD8 naive and one CD8 memory plate. Study conclusions and caveats: Lower generation probabilities were found for non-shared clonotypes than for those shared by all four donors.

The authors' processing: Without quality scores, immunoSEQ junctional reads could not be filtered like full-length reads. Libraries were prepared by immunoSEQ multiplex PCR; TCRdb keeps only in-frame clonotypes and omits some of them. Clone size and the V and J calls come from that table; the DNA yielded D and trimming. This table has about 2.1 million clones, just over 90% appearing once. In the case of this clone: The antigen is undetermined.

The CDR3 loop spans 12 amino acids. V lost 1 base and J lost 15, with 13 bases in between. From germline, CDR1 is SGHDN and CDR2 FVKESK. CD45RO negativity and positive selection for CCR7 defined naive CD8 cells, a population that excluded terminally differentiated effector memory CD45RA+ cells. This rearrangement joins TRBV14 to TRBJ2-1; TRBD1 is a possible D gene (5 bases). This sequence originates from a man between 18 and 35 years old in good health. Some clones in this sample may be carry-over from other donors' samples. The sequenced sample was naive CD8+ T cells from PBMCs. CDR3 coding DNA: TGTGCCAGCAGCCAAGTGGTGGGGCAGTCGTTCTTC. Protein sequence: CASSQVVGQSFF.